The 8 T cell receptor beta chains below all came from one sample that was sequenced in a study of vaccination and CD4 T cells after COVID-19. The Oncomine TCR Beta short-read assay was applied to DNA of cultured CD4+ T cells. TCRdb re-analysed the PCR reads in MiXCR, keeping a single row per CDR3 protein. The repertoire holds around 14,000 distinct CDR3 sequences, with approximately 50% as singletons. These receptors are not linked to any known antigen. Treatment here: approximately nine-day PBMC culture with coronavirus spike peptide pools or control peptides (ViraFEST assay). The sequencing sample was made of CD4+ T cells from blood, cultured in vitro. The receptor set was obtained from a human donor who had recovered from COVID-19.

In its sample, this clonotype was seen a few times. V and J are TRBV7-2 and TRBJ1-2; D is possibly TRBD1 (6 bases). The germline CDR1 and CDR2 sequences are SGHTA and FQGNSA. Trimming removed 5 bases from V and 7 bases from J, with 11 bases in between. The CDR3 runs 12 residues. The CDR3: CASSPGGPGYTF. The CDR3 nucleotides are TGTGCCAGCAGCCCTGGGGGGCCTGGCTACACCTTC. Based on the CDR3 plus reference TRBV7-2 and TRBJ1-2, the full variable domain is GAGVSQSPSNKVTEKGKDVELRCDPISGHTALYWYRQSLGQGLEFLIYFQGNSAPDKSGLPSDRFSAERTGGSVSTLTIQRTQQEDSAVYLCASSPGGPGYTFGSGTRLTVV.

The CDR3 is CASSLAHSARGQGTQYF. Written as DNA, the CDR3 is TGTGCCAGCAGCTTAGCGCACTCGGCCAGGGGGCAAGGTACGCAGTATTTT. V gene TRBV7-6 combines with J gene TRBJ2-3; 8 bases are a match to TRBD1. The CDR3 loop spans 17 amino acids. The ends lost 0 bases at V and 8 bases at J; junction bases unmatched: 13. CDR1 SGHVS and CDR2 FNYEAQ come from the germline V gene.

The V call is TRBV7-9, the J call TRBJ1-2; D call uncertain. This CDR3 is built from 12 residues. Trimming cost V 1 base and J 4 bases, with 4 bases left between them. Germline-derived CDR1 and CDR2 are SEHNR and FQNEAQ (reference sequence). The CDR3 sequence is CASSLEGYGYTF. The CDR3 DNA reads as TGTGCCAGCAGCTTAGAGGGCTATGGCTACACCTTC.

This clonotype was observed a handful of times. The genes are TRBV11-2 and TRBJ2-5, with 7 positions matching TRBD1. Germline CDR1 is SGHAT and CDR2 is FQNNGV. CDR3 length: 16 residues. J lost 2 bases, V lost 4 bases, and 10 bases had no gene match. CDR3 DNA sequence: TGTGCCAGCAGCTCTAAGGGGGCGGCTCGTCAAGAGACCCAGTACTTC. It translates to CASSSKGAARQETQYF. Filled out from reference TRBV11-2 and TRBJ2-5, the complete variable domain reads EAGVAQSPRYKIIEKRQSVAFWCNPISGHATLYWYQQILGQGPKLLIQFQNNGVVDDSQLPKDRFSAERLKGVDSTLKIQPAKLEDSAVYLCASSSKGAARQETQYFGPGTRLLVL.

This clonotype has more than one count but fewer than ten. The chain carries TRBV2 and TRBJ1-5; 9 bases fit TRBD1. The CDR3 runs to 14 residues. Unmatched junction bases numbered 5, after V lost 5 bases and J lost 6 bases. Germline V gene lookup returns CDR1 SNHLY and CDR2 FYNNEI. CDR3 nucleotide sequence: TGTGCCAGCAGTTTCTGGGACAGGGCTCAGCCCCAGCATTTT. This encodes CASSFWDRAQPQHF.

The genes are TRBV7-2 and TRBJ2-3; 12 nucleotides agree with TRBD2. The CDR3 is 17 amino acids. The germline gives CDR1 SGHTA, CDR2 FQGNSA. Trimming took 1 base from V and 0 from J; bases not matched to a gene: 2. CDR3 loop: CASSLGGTSGSTDTQYF. The CDR3, as DNA: TGTGCCAGCAGCTTAGGCGGGACTAGCGGGAGCACAGATACGCAGTATTTT.

This chain joins TRBV19 and TRBJ2-2; TRBD1 agrees at 7 bases. V shed 10 bases and J 1 base; nucleotides not matched to a gene: 6. The CDR3 consists of 14 residues. CDR1 is LNHDA and CDR2 is SQIVND in the germline V gene (reference sequence). The CDR3 sequence is CATKGALNTGELFF. The CDR3 nucleotides are TGTGCCACCAAGGGGGCCCTGAACACCGGGGAGCTGTTTTTT.

The chain links TRBV28 to TRBJ2-7; 14 nucleotides match TRBD2. Germline trimming cut 10 bases from V and 4 bases from J; bases unmatched to any gene: 12. This CDR3 region has 16 residues. Per the germline V gene, CDR1 is MDHEN and CDR2 is SYDVKM. The CDR3 region is CAIAGTSGSIVYEQYF. In nucleotides, the CDR3 is TGTGCCATCGCCGGGACTAGCGGGAGCATCGTTTACGAGCAGTACTTC.